Sequencing of this T cell receptor beta chain was carried out in a study of blood T cells in healthy people across ages. On this clonotype: What it binds is unknown.

CDR3 length: 12 residues. Trimming cost V 7 bases and J 4 bases, with 9 bases left between them. CDR1 SGDLS and CDR2 YYNGEE come from the germline V gene. The use of a sample-barcoded 5' primer and a J-beta primer mix characterized a second PCR of roughly 7 to 11 cycles. Each TCR beta cDNA got a 12-nucleotide random molecular identifier. TCRdb reanalysed the 5' RACE reads using MiXCR and keeps one entry per CDR3 protein. The sample lists fewer than 700,000 distinct CDR3 sequences, 35% to 50% occurring once. General study results and limits: Age advanced and TCR beta diversity per million T cells fell, roughly linearly. Long-lived and aged donors differed, with more naive CD4+ cells and higher diversity in the long-lived.

Sequenced material: blood. This TCR was sampled from a man aged 80 or over in good health. This chain links TRBV9 with TRBJ2-1; TRBD1 is a possible D gene (5 bases). The CDR3 sequence: CASSREYNEQFF. The CDR3 nucleotides read TGTGCCAGCTCCAGGGAATACAATGAGCAGTTCTTC.